A single sample gave rise to the 6 T cell receptor beta chains below, sequenced in a study of Ad26.COV2.S vaccination and SARS-CoV-2 variants. The repertoire was sequenced with immunoSEQ multiplex PCR; TCRdb's copy has only in-frame clones and lacks some. The sample comprises about 240,000 clones, around nine tenths of which are singletons, and around 10% rests with the top ten. Treatment noted: some 20 received Ad26.COV2.S at low or high dose, single or two shots; about 5 received placebo; per-sample allocation not given. The samples were gathered on day 63 after the first injection of vaccine or placebo. This specimen was peripheral blood, taken in a trial of Ad26.COV2.S vaccine versus placebo. These receptors all come from a person between 18 and 60 years old who received the Ad26.COV2.S COVID-19 vaccine or a placebo.

The chain is built from TRBV6-2 or TRBV6-3 and TRBJ2-5; 8 nucleotides line up with TRBD2. CDR1 is MNHEY, CDR2 SVGEGT, per germline. V trimming: 4 bases; J trimming: 4 bases; junction bases outside the gene matches: 8. This CDR3 comprises 15 residues. The CDR3 nucleotides read TGTGCCAGCAGTTCGGCCGGGGGGGCCTCAGAGACCCAGTACTTC. It codes for CASSSAGGASETQYF.

This clone was counted once. This sequence joins TRBV28 and TRBJ2-7; 13 bases fit TRBD2. The CDR3 length is 21 residues. Germline CDR1 and CDR2: MDHEN and SYDVKM. J was trimmed by 5 bases and V by 6 bases; bases with no gene match: 25. The CDR3 region is CASSLSPGLAGRGDGWDEQYF. The CDR3 DNA reads as TGTGCCAGCAGCCTATCGCCGGGACTAGCGGGAAGGGGTGACGGATGGGACGAGCAGTACTTC.

J is TRBJ2-1 and V is TRBV5-6; maybe TRBD1 (6 bases). There are 14 residues in the CDR3. V was cut by 5 bases and J by 2 bases, with 11 bases left in between. Germline V lookup: CDR1 SGHDT, CDR2 YYEEEE. CDR3 sequence: CASSPGQTYNEQFF. In DNA form, the CDR3 reads TGTGCCAGCAGTCCAGGACAGACCTACAATGAGCAGTTCTTC.

The chain recombines TRBV18 with TRBJ1-4, with D possibly being TRBD1 (5 bases). V lost 5 bases to trimming and J lost 7 bases, with 14 bases between them. This CDR3 has 14 amino acids. The V gene's germline CDR1 is KGHSH and CDR2 LQKENI. DNA of the CDR3: TGTGCCAGCTCAGGCGGGGCGTTCGGTGAAAAACTGTTTTTT. The encoded protein is CASSGGAFGEKLFF.

This chain links TRBV28 with TRBJ1-1; D remains unclear. The CDR3 sequence is 13 residues long. Germline CDR1 reads MDHEN; CDR2 reads SYDVKM. Trimming took off 7 bases at V and 0 bases at J, with 9 bases between the two ends. The CDR3 protein is CASTGPMNTEAFF. CDR3 bases: TGTGCCAGCACGGGTCCCATGAACACTGAAGCTTTCTTT.

This chain uses TRBV18 with TRBJ2-5, with D perhaps matching TRBD2 (7 bases). This CDR3 region has 16 residues. The V end lost 3 bases, the J end lost 4 bases, and 18 bases lay between the germline ends. Per germline, CDR1 KGHSH and CDR2 LQKENI. The CDR3: CASSPPKGGISETQYF. The CDR3, as DNA: TGTGCCAGCTCACCCCCAAAGGGGGGGATTTCAGAGACCCAGTACTTC.